This passage covers 10 T cell receptor beta chains from one sample sequenced in a study of T cells in localized non-small cell lung cancer (TCRdb year 2020). Libraries were built with the immunoSEQ multiplex PCR assay. TCRdb took this table from immuneACCESS and kept in-frame rearrangements with V and J called. Such tables lack part of the clones; where checked against another copy, unresolved V genes explain under half of the gap, and the rest is unexplained. In this sample the table shows under 2,500 clones, around 40% of which occur a single time. The ten largest clones take up over 20% of the sample. The sequences come from lung tumor tissue, collected before any cancer treatment. These receptors came from a female donor at least 60 years old with stage I lung adenocarcinoma.

This clone was detected only a few times. The chain is built from TRBV30 and TRBJ1-1; D is possibly TRBD1 (6 bases). Trimming stripped 3 bases from V and 5 bases from J, with 13 bases between. The germline CDR1 and CDR2 sequences are GTSNPN and SVGIG (reference sequence). The CDR3 spans 13 residues. The CDR3 DNA follows: TGTGCCTGGAGCGCCGACAGGAGAACTGAAGCTTTCTTT. Protein product: CAWSADRRTEAFF.

The chain carries TRBV25-1 and TRBJ2-7; D gene ambiguous. CDR3 length: 12 amino acids. The ends were cut back, 4 bases at V and 3 bases at J, with 7 bases in the middle. The germline V gene has CDR1 MGHDK and CDR2 SYGVNS. The CDR3 loop is CASSVYLYEQYF. The CDR3 DNA reads as TGTGCCAGCAGTGTTTATCTCTACGAGCAGTACTTC.

This clone was found a few times. This chain connects TRBV11-3 to TRBJ1-4; a possible D gene is TRBD1 (5 bases). The CDR3 consists of 14 residues. Trimming left V 3 bases short and J 8 bases short, with 13 bases between. Germline values: CDR1 SGHNT, CDR2 YENEEA. The DNA for the CDR3 is TGTGCCAGCAGCTTGGTCGACAGTCAAGAAAAACTGTTTTTT. Translating it yields CASSLVDSQEKLFF.

The V gene is TRBV30, the J gene TRBJ2-1, with TRBD2 matching over 12 bases. The germline gives CDR1 GTSNPN, CDR2 SVGIG (reference sequence). V was clipped by 0 bases and J by 1 base; unmatched bases: 10. The CDR3 consists of 19 residues. The CDR3 is CAWSVPGLAGIKSYNEQFF. CDR3 coding DNA: TGTGCCTGGAGTGTCCCGGGACTAGCGGGCATAAAATCCTACAATGAGCAGTTCTTC.

This chain connects TRBV5-1 to TRBJ1-2; maybe TRBD1 (5 bases). Deletions cut 0 bases from V and 3 bases from J, with 12 bases between. Germline-derived CDR1 and CDR2 are SGHRS and YFSETQ. This CDR3 contains 15 residues. The CDR3 DNA is TGCGCCAGCAGCTTGGCCGGGGCCCTAGACTATGGCTACACCTTC. This translates into CASSLAGALDYGYTF.

This clone was observed a few times. V and J are TRBV28 and TRBJ1-1; D ambiguous. Germline V gives CDR1 MDHEN, CDR2 SYDVKM. The CDR3 sequence is 14 residues long. Trimming shortened V by 3 bases and J by 5 bases, and 13 bases separated the two germline ends. The CDR3 nucleotides are TGTGCCAGCAGTTTTTCGGGATGGGCAACTGAAGCTTTCTTT. This translates into CASSFSGWATEAFF.

The V call is TRBV6-8, the J call TRBJ2-7; 8 positions match TRBD1. Germline CDR1 reads MNHGY; CDR2 reads SAAAGT. J lost 0 bases, V lost 5 bases, and 6 bases had no gene match. The CDR3 sequence is 15 residues long. The CDR3 region is CASSPYGQGSYEQYF. Here the CDR3 DNA reads TGTGCCAGCAGTCCATATGGACAGGGCTCCTACGAGCAGTACTTC.

V usage is TRBV19 and J usage is TRBJ1-2; the D gene is possibly TRBD1 (5 bases). Germline V gene data show CDR1 as LNHDA and CDR2 as SQIVND (reference sequence). V lost 5 bases, J lost 2 bases, and 6 bases lay in between. The CDR3 loop spans 12 amino acids. In nucleotides, the CDR3 is TGTGCCAGTAGTCCAGGGAACTATGGCTACACCTTC. This codes for CASSPGNYGYTF.

The rearrangement joins TRBV29-1 to TRBJ2-3, with D perhaps matching TRBD1 or TRBD2 (5 bases each). Germline CDR1 is SQVTM and CDR2 is ANQGSEA. The germline V and J ends were trimmed by 3 bases and 1 base, with 14 bases remaining between them. The CDR3 has 15 amino acids. CDR3 nucleotides: TGCAGCGTTGATGCCCAGGGACCGCGCACAGATACGCAGTATTTT. It encodes CSVDAQGPRTDTQYF.

The chain carries TRBV9 and TRBJ2-1; TRBD1 is a possible D gene (5 bases). V was cut by 2 bases and J by 10 bases, with 25 bases left in between. In germline, CDR1 is SGDLS, CDR2 YYNGEE. This CDR3 comprises 17 residues. In nucleotides, the CDR3 is TGTGCCAGCAGCGTCGATGTCCACAGGAAGGTGCCGGCGGAGCAGTTCTTC. Its translation is CASSVDVHRKVPAEQFF.